This T cell receptor beta chain was identified during a study of OX40 agonist ivuxolimab in advanced cancers. Describing the broader study: Ivuxolimab, which targeted the costimulatory receptor OX40 (CD134), was an agonistic, fully human IgG2 monoclonal antibody. A male proportion of roughly 80% and a mean age of roughly 55 years, ranging from 23 to 79, were recorded for the dose-escalation cohort. Patients were allowed to have had prior anti-PD-1, anti-PD-L1 or anti-CTLA-4 therapy, and around 40% of the dose-escalation patients had previously received checkpoint inhibitors. The point of sequencing TCRbeta in the periphery was to test whether ivuxolimab changed TCR sequence diversity and drove clonal T-cell expansion. The paper describes the monotherapy dose-escalation part (N ≈ 50 patients) of the phase I trial of ivuxolimab. Intravenous ivuxolimab was administered to patients every 2 weeks at six dose levels: 0.01, 0.1, 0.3, 1.5, 3 and 10 mg/kg. Partial responses occurred in three dose-escalation patients, of whom one had hepatocellular carcinoma and two had cutaneous melanoma. Of the roughly 51 dose-escalation patients, hepatocellular carcinoma was present in about 20, melanoma in approximately 15, renal cell carcinoma in 9 and head and neck cancer in 9. General findings and caveats noted by the study authors: At doses of 0.1 to 3.0 mg/kg, clonal expansion of both CD4+ and CD8+ T cells in blood was seen between baseline and week 6. In the 0.1-3.0 mg/kg groups, partial responders were among the patients with the lowest normalized peripheral clonal expansion, particularly in CD8+ T cells. After ivuxolimab, more expanded clones were found on average in CD8+ T cells than in CD4+ T cells. The antigen specificity of the clonally expanded peripheral T cells was not determined. Low levels of normalized T-cell clonal expansion were also shown by some nonresponding patients.

At the junction V is shortened by 1 base and J by 2 bases, with 11 bases in between. The germline V gene supplies CDR1 KGHSH and CDR2 LQKENI. Inclusive of the bounding cysteine and phenylalanine, the CDR3 is 15 residues long. The read is trimmed to its CDR3 DNA, 45 bases read in frame from base 1. Worth noting for this clone: Its antigen is currently not known. No base-level quality is on record; no much larger clone is a single base apart.

To sequence the TCRbeta CDR3 region, genomic DNA was isolated from the sorted cells. The immunoSEQ Assay was used for sequencing of TCRbeta CDR3 regions. In its TCRdb copy, this immuneACCESS table keeps in-frame sequences only and misses some clones. Where compared with another copy, unresolved V genes explain less than half of these, and the others have no known cause. The sample yields approximately 24,000 clones; about 75% were counted once. The ten largest make up around 2% of the sample. Patients with autoimmune disease history or receiving systemic immunosuppression were excluded from the trial. Peripheral blood for TCR sequencing was collected from all dose cohorts at baseline, on cycle 4 day 1, and on cycle 7 day 1. Samples were obtained from an open-label, multicenter, first-in-human phase I dose-escalation trial of ivuxolimab. Adults with locally advanced or metastatic melanoma, renal cell, hepatocellular, or head and neck squamous cell carcinoma were enrolled in the trial. CD4+ and CD8+ T cells were sorted separately from peripheral blood before TCR sequencing.

The material sequenced was CD4+ or CD8+ T cells sorted from blood, taken in a trial of the OX40 agonist ivuxolimab. The sequence is built from TRBV18 and TRBJ2-5; the D gene cannot be resolved reliably. The sequence was obtained from an adult with an advanced solid tumor such as melanoma, head and neck, liver or kidney cancer. The CDR3 region reads CASSPQQRFQETQYF. The base sequence is TGTGCCAGCTCACCACAACAGAGATTTCAAGAGACCCAGTACTTC.